This T cell receptor (beta chain) emerged from a study of regulatory T cells in long-lasting Graves disease. Ten or more counts support this clonotype. Time point reported: newly diagnosed GD, antithyroid drugs for less than 3 months. Making the TCR library involved RNA that had been extracted from PBMCs. TCR beta libraries were built with iRepertoire HTBI primers and Arm-PCR of CDR3 regions. TCRdb ran MiXCR on the multiplex PCR reads and lists one entry per CDR3 protein. The repertoire has approximately 400,000 distinct CDR3 sequences, 15% of them found once; the top ten carry 22%. Germline V lookup: CDR1 LGHNT, CDR2 FRNRAP. Trimming removed 5 bases from V and 5 bases from J; junction bases left unmatched: 12. The CDR3 has 16 residues.

The receptor was isolated from a female donor with Graves disease. The rearrangement joins TRBV12-5 to TRBJ2-1, with 7 bases aligning to TRBD1. Sequenced here: peripheral blood mononuclear cells (PBMCs), sampled at new diagnosis, from a patient treated with antithyroid drugs. This CDR3 reads CASGLTPGGWHNEQFF. As DNA, the CDR3 is TGTGCTAGTGGTCTAACCCCAGGGGGTTGGCACAATGAGCAGTTCTTC.